The T cell receptor (beta chain) described here comes from a study of T cells in Graves' hyperthyroidism and ophthalmopathy. RNA transcripts were the template for amplifying TCR beta CDR3 regions. The TCR CDR3 first-round RT-PCR relied on the HTBI primer set. Using its own MiXCR run on the multiplex PCR reads, TCRdb lists one record per CDR3 protein. The sample records a few hundred thousand distinct CDR3 sequences, 16% being singletons. This clonotype was picked up many times. The trim removed 4 bases at V and 0 bases at J, leaving 16 bases unmatched. The CDR3 is 18 residues long. Germline loops: CDR1 DFQATT, CDR2 SNEGSKA (reference sequence).

The origin of this receptor is a woman between 35 and 50 years old with Graves' ophthalmopathy. The rearrangement uses TRBV20-1 and TRBJ2-3; TRBD2 matches at 7 bases. Sequencing was done on a sample of blood. DNA for the CDR3: TGCAGTGCTAACCCCCCTGGGGGGGACTCTCCTAGCACAGATACGCAGTATTTT. Amino acids: CSANPPGGDSPSTDTQYF.